A selection of T cell receptor beta chains follows, all from one sample in a study of blood T cell repertoires in COVID-19. Clones were read by immunoSEQ multiplex PCR, and TCRdb kept only the in-frame ones, dropping some. The table shows 300,000 to 450,000 clones, with approximately 89% occurring only once. The specimen was peripheral blood. Every receptor here comes from a woman aged 55-70 years with COVID-19, enrolled during active disease. The CDR3 runs from the conserved cysteine through the conserved F or W. Fields, in order: D gene, clone size, J gene, V gene, CDR3 protein, CDR3 DNA. A D gene is named only where the DNA matches it firmly. Clone size, where shown, is once, few, many, or a class for clones that have expanded.

>NA|NA|TRBJ2-2|TRBV30
CAWSVGGYTGELFF
TGTGCCTGGAGTGTTGGCGGGTACACCGGGGAGCTGTTTTTT
>NA|NA|TRBJ2-7|TRBV4-1
CASSQAASSSYEQYF
TGCGCCAGCAGCCAAGCAGCGTCGAGCTCCTACGAGCAGTACTTC
>TRBD1|NA|TRBJ2-7|TRBV6-6
CASSYGTGRYEQYF
TGTGCCAGCAGTTACGGGACAGGCCGCTACGAGCAGTACTTC
>NA|NA|TRBJ1-2|TRBV21-1
CASSSSPGTGDPNYGYTF
TGTGCCAGCAGCAGTAGTCCCGGGACAGGGGATCCTAACTATGGCTACACCTTC
>TRBD1|NA|TRBJ1-6|TRBV27
CASSLGGTGQAPLHF
TGTGCCAGCAGTTTGGGGGGGACAGGGCAGGCACCCCTCCACTTT
>NA|NA|TRBJ2-3|TRBV6-5
CASSFRLIGTDTQYF
TGTGCCAGCAGTTTCAGGCTAATTGGCACAGATACGCAGTATTTT
>TRBD1|NA|TRBJ1-3|TRBV19
CASSNSYRGAGNTIYF
TGTGCCAGTAGTAACTCATACAGGGGGGCTGGAAACACCATATATTTT
>TRBD1|NA|TRBJ1-2|TRBV7-9
CASSLPGTANYGYTF
TGTGCCAGCAGTCTTCCTGGGACAGCTAACTATGGCTACACCTTC
>TRBD1|once|TRBJ1-1|TRBV27
CASVPGGLDTEAFF
TGTGCCAGCGTCCCAGGGGGCTTGGACACTGAAGCTTTCTTT
>NA|NA|TRBJ2-7|TRBV5-1
CASRRDGLAYEQYF
TGCGCCAGCAGGCGGGACGGCCTAGCCTACGAGCAGTACTTC
>NA|NA|TRBJ1-2|TRBV18
CASSSQQGNYGYTF
TGTGCCAGCTCATCCCAACAGGGTAACTATGGCTACACCTTC
>NA|NA|TRBJ1-1|TRBV4-1
CASSQEPATGNTEAFF
TGCGCCAGCAGCCAAGAACCCGCGACAGGCAACACTGAAGCTTTCTTT
>NA|once|TRBJ2-6|TRBV6-1
CASSEALTWGAGANVLTF
TGTGCCAGCAGTGAAGCGCTCACTTGGGGCGCCGGGGCCAACGTCCTGACTTTC
>NA|NA|TRBJ1-3|TRBV29-1
CSVVVRGSGNTIYF
TGCAGCGTTGTAGTAAGGGGCTCTGGAAACACCATATATTTT
>NA|NA|TRBJ2-3|TRBV7-6
CASSTRTRADTQYF
TGTGCCAGCAGCACTCGGACAAGAGCGGATACGCAGTATTTT
>TRBD1|NA|TRBJ1-5|TRBV5-6
CASSLRTGGDLQPQHF
TGTGCCAGCAGCCTCCGAACAGGGGGCGACTTACAGCCCCAGCATTTT
>TRBD1|NA|TRBJ2-3|TRBV5-1
CASSLTTGTGTDTQYF
TGCGCCAGCAGCTTAACGACCGGGACAGGGACAGATACGCAGTATTTT
>NA|once|TRBJ1-2|TRBV5-1
CASPGGGRANYGYTF
TGCGCCAGCCCGGGGGGCGGCAGGGCTAACTATGGCTACACCTTC
>TRBD1|once|TRBJ2-7|TRBV20-1
CSAGGQGYEQYF
TGCAGTGCTGGTGGACAGGGCTACGAGCAGTACTTC
>NA|NA|TRBJ1-2|TRBV6-5
CASSYTPGGNYGYTF
TGTGCCAGCAGTTACACCCCGGGGGGGAACTATGGCTACACCTTC